The 5 T cell receptor beta chains below all came from one sample that was sequenced in a study of blood T cell repertoires in COVID-19. Generated by immunoSEQ multiplex PCR, the TCRdb table keeps only in-frame clones and is missing some. The sample has 150,000 to 200,000 clones, roughly four fifths seen once. Sequencing was carried out using peripheral blood. All receptors derive from a woman aged 80 or older with acute or convalescent COVID-19.

The rearrangement links TRBV9 to TRBJ1-1; D might be TRBD1 (5 bases). V was trimmed by 0 bases and J by 1 base, leaving 10 bases between them. Germline CDR1 is SGDLS and CDR2 is YYNGEE. This CDR3 is built from 15 residues. The CDR3 DNA is TGTGCCAGCAGCGTAGGTCAGGGATGGAACACTGAAGCTTTCTTT. It translates to CASSVGQGWNTEAFF.

V gene TRBV12-3 or TRBV12-4 combines with J gene TRBJ2-1; 8 bases line up with TRBD2. The CDR3 runs to 13 residues. V dropped 6 bases and J dropped 9; count of bases not matched to a gene: 7. For the CDR3, the DNA is TGTGCCAGCAGCGGACGGGGGGGTGGTGAGCAGTTCTTC. Translation: CASSGRGGGEQFF.

The chain carries TRBV6-1 and TRBJ2-1, with 7 bases that match TRBD2. The CDR3 sequence is 15 residues long. Germline V gives CDR1 MNHNS, CDR2 SASEGT. The V segment lost 2 bases and the J segment 6 bases; nucleotides outside the gene matches: 7. The CDR3 bases are TGTGCCAGCAGTGAATGGCTAGCGGCTGTCAATGAGCAGTTCTTC. It yields the protein CASSEWLAAVNEQFF.

The J gene is TRBJ1-6, the V gene TRBV27; a possible D gene is TRBD1 (5 bases). The CDR3 covers 14 residues. Trimming stripped 5 bases from V and 5 bases from J, with 10 bases between. Germline V lookup: CDR1 MNHEY, CDR2 SMNVEV (reference sequence). The CDR3 is CASSNRGNNSPLHF. The DNA of the CDR3 is TGTGCCAGCAGTAACCGGGGGAATAATTCACCCCTCCACTTT.

V usage is TRBV7-9 and J usage is TRBJ2-7; TRBD2 aligns across 9 bases. Germline V gene sequence: CDR1 SEHNR, CDR2 FQNEAQ (reference sequence). V trimming: 8 bases; J trimming: 5 bases; junction bases outside the gene matches: 7. The CDR3 covers 13 residues. The CDR3 DNA sequence: TGTGCCAGCTTTGGGCGGGAGGGCCACGAGCAGTACTTC. Protein product: CASFGREGHEQYF.